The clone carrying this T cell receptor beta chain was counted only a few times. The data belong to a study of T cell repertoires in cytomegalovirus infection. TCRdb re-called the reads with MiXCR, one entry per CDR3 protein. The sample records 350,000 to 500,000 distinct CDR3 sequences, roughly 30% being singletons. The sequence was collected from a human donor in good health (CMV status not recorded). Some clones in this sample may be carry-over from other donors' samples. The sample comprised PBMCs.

As DNA, the CDR3 is TGTGCCAGCAATCCCAGGGGGCGCTTAAGTGAAAAACTGTTTTTT. The encoded protein is CASNPRGRLSEKLFF. V gene TRBV6-1 combines with J gene TRBJ1-4; 8 bases match TRBD1. Germline V CDR1 and CDR2: MNHNS, SASEGT. CDR3 size: 15 residues. V lost 7 bases to trimming and J lost 7 bases; unmatched junction nucleotides: 11.